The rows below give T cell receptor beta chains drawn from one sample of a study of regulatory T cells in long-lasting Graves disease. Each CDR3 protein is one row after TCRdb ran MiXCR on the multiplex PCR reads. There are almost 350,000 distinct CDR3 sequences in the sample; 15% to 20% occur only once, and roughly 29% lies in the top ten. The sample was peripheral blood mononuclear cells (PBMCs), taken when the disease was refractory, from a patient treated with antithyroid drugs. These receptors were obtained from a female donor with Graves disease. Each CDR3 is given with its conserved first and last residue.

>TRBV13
CASTLTTGDYTF
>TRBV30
CAWSVVGSGVSAKNIQYF
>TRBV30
CAWATGTGFNEAFF
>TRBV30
CAWSGQGEETQYF
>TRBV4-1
CASSQRWEEKQYF
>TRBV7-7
CASSPSGTHNEQFF
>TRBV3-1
CASSQHSGTNEQYF
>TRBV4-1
CASSQARTQTGSSYEQYF
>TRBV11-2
CASSLGVASTGELFF
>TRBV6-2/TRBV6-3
CASSYMESYEQYF
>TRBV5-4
CASSLEPSGGETQYF
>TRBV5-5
CASSPQDREAFF
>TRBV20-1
CSARVQGAREQYF
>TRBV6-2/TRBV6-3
CASSYWVTGVETQYF
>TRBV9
CASSVDSGRGETQYF
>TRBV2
CASSRGSNSNQPQHF
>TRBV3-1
CASSQGGAIYNSPLHF
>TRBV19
CASRTGGGNQPQHF
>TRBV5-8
CASSSVGGTNTEAFF
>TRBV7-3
CASRNLAGDGTDTQYF
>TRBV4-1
CASSQPGLAGERKQYF
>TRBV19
CASSIDRAWNGYTF
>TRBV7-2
CASSLESLFNEQFF
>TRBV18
CASSPSSQPQHF
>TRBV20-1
CSAGSGGNQPQHF
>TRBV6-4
CATAISAGVGTGELFF
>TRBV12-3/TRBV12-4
CASSNGHYGYTF
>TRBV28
CASSLQANSYNEQFF
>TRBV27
CASSLASGSSYEQYF
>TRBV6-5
CASSYGNRVLTEAFF
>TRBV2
CASSSGVDTGELFF
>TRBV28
CASSLLSWQAKNIQYF
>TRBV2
CARGAQGGTEAFF
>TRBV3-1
CASSQAAGEPYGYTF